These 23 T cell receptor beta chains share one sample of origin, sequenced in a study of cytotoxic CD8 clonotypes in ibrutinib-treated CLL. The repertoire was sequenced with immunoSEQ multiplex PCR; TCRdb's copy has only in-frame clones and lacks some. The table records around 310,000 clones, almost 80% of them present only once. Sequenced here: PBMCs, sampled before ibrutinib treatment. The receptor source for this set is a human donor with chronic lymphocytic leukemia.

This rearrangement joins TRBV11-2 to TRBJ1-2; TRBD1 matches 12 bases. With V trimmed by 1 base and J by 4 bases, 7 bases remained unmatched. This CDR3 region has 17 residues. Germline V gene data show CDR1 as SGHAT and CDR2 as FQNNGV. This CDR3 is CASSLVGQGARGYGYTF. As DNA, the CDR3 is TGTGCCAGCAGCTTAGTGGGACAGGGGGCTCGCGGCTATGGCTACACCTTC. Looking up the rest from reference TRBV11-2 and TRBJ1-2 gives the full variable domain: EAGVAQSPRYKIIEKRQSVAFWCNPISGHATLYWYQQILGQGPKLLIQFQNNGVVDDSQLPKDRFSAERLKGVDSTLKIQPAKLEDSAVYLCASSLVGQGARGYGYTFGSGTRLTVV.

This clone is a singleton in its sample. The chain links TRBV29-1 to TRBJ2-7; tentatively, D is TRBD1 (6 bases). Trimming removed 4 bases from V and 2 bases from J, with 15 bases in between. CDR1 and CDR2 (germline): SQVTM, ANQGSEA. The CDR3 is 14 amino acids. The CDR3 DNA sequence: TGCAGCGTTGGGGACACACGAATCACCTACGAGCAGTACTTC. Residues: CSVGDTRITYEQYF.

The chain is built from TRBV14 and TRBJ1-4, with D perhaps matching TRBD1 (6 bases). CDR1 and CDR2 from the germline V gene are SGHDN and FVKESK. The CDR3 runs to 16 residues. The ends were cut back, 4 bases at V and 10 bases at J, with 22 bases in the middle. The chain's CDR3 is CASSPGQGLLKGKLFF. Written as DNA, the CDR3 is TGTGCCAGCAGCCCGGGACAAGGGCTTTTAAAGGGAAAACTGTTTTTT.

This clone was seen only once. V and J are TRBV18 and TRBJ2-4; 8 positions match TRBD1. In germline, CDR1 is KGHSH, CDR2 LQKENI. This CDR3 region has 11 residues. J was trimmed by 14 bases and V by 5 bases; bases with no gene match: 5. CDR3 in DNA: TGTGCCAGCTCAGCGGGACAGGAGAAGTACTTC. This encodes CASSAGQEKYF.

CDR3 DNA sequence: TGTGCCGCGCAGGGGAAGAACACTGAAGCTTTCTTT. This encodes CAAQGKNTEAFF. The chain uses TRBV30 and TRBJ1-1, with D possibly matching TRBD1 (6 bases). The CDR3 length is 12 residues. The germline V gene has CDR1 GTSNPN and CDR2 SVGIG (reference sequence). V was trimmed by 8 bases and J by 1 base, leaving 11 bases between them.

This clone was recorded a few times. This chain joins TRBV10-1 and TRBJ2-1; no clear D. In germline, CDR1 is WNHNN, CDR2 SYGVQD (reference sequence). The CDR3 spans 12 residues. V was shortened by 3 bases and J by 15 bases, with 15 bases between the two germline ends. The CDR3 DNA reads TGCGCCAGCAGTGAATCTTTGCTCGGCAGGTTCTTC. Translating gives CASSESLLGRFF.

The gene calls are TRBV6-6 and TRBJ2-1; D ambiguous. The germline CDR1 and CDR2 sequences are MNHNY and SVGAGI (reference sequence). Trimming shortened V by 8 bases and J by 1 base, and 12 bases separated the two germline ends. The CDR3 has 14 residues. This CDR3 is CASCPTGSYNEQFF. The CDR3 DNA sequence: TGTGCCAGCTGCCCGACTGGGTCCTACAATGAGCAGTTCTTC.

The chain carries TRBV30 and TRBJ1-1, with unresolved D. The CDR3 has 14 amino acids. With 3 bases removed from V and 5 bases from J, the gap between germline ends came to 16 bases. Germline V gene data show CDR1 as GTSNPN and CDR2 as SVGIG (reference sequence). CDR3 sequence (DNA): TGTGCCTGGAGACATTCGGGCATCTTTACTGAAGCTTTCTTT. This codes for CAWRHSGIFTEAFF. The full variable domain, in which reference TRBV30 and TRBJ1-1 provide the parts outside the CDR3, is SQTIHQWPATLVQPVGSPLSLECTVEGTSNPNLYWYRQAAGRGLQLLFYSVGIGQISSEVPQNLSASRPQDRQFILSSKKLLLSDSGFYLCAWRHSGIFTEAFFGQGTRLTVV.

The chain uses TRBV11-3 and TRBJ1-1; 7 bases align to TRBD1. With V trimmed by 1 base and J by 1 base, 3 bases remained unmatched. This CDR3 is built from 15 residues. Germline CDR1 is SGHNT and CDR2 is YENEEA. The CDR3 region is CASSLGQGENTEAFF. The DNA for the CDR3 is TGTGCCAGCAGCTTAGGTCAGGGGGAGAACACTGAAGCTTTCTTT.

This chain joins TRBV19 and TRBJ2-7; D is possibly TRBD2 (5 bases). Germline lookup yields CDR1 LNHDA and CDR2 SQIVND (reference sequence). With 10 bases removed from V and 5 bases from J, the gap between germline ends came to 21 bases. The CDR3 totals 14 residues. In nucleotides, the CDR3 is TGTGCCACCCAGTCCGACTACCTCAGCCACGAGCAGTACTTC. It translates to CATQSDYLSHEQYF.

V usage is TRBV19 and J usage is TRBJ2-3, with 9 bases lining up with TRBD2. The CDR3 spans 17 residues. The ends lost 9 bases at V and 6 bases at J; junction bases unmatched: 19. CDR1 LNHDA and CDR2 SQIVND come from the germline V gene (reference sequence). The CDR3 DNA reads TGTGCCAGGGGAGGGCTAGCGGGAAGATCCCCGGCGGATACGCAGTATTTT. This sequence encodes CARGGLAGRSPADTQYF.

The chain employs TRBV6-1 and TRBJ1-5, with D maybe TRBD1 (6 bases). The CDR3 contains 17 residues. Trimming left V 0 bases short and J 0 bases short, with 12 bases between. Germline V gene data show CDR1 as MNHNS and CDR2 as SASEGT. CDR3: CASSEARGGYSNQPQHF. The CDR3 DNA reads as TGTGCCAGCAGTGAAGCAAGGGGGGGCTATAGCAATCAGCCCCAGCATTTT.

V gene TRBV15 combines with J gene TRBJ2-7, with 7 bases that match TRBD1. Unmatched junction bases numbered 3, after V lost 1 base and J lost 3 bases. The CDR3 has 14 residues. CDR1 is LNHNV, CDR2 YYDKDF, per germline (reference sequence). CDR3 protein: CATSRGDSSYEQYF. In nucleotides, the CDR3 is TGTGCCACCAGCAGAGGGGACAGCAGCTACGAGCAGTACTTC.

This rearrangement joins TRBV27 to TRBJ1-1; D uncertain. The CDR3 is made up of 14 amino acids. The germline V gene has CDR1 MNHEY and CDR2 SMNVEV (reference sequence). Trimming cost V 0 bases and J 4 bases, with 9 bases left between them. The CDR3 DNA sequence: TGTGCCAGCAGTTTATCTGGGTCGGTCACTGAAGCTTTCTTT. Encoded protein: CASSLSGSVTEAFF.

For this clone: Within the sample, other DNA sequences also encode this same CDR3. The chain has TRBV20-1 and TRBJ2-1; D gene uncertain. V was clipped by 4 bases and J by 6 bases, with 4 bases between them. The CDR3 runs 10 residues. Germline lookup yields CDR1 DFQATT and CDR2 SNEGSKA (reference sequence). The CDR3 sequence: CSAKGNEQFF. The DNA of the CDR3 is TGCAGTGCTAAGGGCAATGAGCAGTTCTTC.

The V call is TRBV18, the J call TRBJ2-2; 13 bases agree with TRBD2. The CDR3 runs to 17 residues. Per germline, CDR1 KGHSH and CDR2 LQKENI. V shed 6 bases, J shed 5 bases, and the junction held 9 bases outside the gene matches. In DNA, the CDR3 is TGTGCCAGCTCTCGGATCGAGACTAGCGGGAGGACCGGGGAGCTGTTTTTT. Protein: CASSRIETSGRTGELFF.

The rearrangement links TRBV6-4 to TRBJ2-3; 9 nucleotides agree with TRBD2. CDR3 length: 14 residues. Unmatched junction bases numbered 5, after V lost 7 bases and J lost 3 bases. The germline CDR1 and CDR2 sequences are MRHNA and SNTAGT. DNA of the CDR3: TGTGCCAGCAAACCCCTAGCGGGAACAGATACGCAGTATTTT. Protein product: CASKPLAGTDTQYF.

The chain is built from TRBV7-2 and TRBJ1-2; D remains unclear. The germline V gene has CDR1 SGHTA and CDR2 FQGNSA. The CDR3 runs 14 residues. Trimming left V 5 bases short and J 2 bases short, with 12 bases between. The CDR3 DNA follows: TGTGCCAGCAGCCCCCGGACTCTCAACTATGGCTACACCTTC. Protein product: CASSPRTLNYGYTF.

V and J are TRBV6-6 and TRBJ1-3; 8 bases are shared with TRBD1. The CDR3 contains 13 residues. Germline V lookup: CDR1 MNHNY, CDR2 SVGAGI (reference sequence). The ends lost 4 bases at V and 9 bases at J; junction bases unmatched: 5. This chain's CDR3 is CASSSDRGTTIYF. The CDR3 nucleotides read TGTGCCAGCAGTTCCGACAGGGGTACCACCATATATTTT.

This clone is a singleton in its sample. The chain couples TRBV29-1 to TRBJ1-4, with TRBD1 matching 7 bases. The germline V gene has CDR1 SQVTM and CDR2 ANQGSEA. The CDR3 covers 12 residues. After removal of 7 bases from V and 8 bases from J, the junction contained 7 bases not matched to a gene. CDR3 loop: CSGRDSREKLFF. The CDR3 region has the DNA TGCAGCGGCCGGGACAGTAGAGAAAAACTGTTTTTT.

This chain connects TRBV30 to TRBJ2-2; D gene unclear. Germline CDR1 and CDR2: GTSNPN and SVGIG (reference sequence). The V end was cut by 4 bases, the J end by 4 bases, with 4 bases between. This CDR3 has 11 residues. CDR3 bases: TGTGCCTGGATCGGCACCGGGGAGCTGTTTTTT. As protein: CAWIGTGELFF.

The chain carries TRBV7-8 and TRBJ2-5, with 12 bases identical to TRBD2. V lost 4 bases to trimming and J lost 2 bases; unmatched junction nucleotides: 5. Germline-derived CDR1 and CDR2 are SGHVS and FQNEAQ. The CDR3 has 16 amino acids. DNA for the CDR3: TGTGCCAGCAGCTCCGGACTAGCGGGAAGACAAGAGACCCAGTACTTC. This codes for CASSSGLAGRQETQYF.

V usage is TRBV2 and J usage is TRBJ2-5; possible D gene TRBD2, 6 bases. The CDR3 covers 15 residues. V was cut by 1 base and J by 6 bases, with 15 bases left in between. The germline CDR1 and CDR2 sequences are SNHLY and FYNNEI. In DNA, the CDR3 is TGTGCCAGCAGTGAAGGGGTCGGGAGTTTACAGACCCAGTACTTC. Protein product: CASSEGVGSLQTQYF.